This T cell receptor beta chain was recovered during a study of blood T cell repertoires in COVID-19. In the study overall: The United States, Italy and Spain supplied acute and convalescent COVID-19 samples. The analysed material was cDNA or gDNA that came from T cells, B-cell-depleted T cells, or PBMCs.

Original processing methods: Using reference gene primer amplification, nucleated cell counts were estimated. Using immunoSEQ multiplex PCR, the repertoire was profiled, and TCRdb retains in-frame clones only, with some absent. V, J and clone size are taken as reported in that table, and D and trimming were inferred from the DNA itself. The sample lists approximately 140,000 clones, around 81% occurring once. Source material: peripheral blood. The TCR was taken from a woman in her forties with active or convalescent COVID-19.

DNA for the CDR3: TGTGCCAGCAGCTTCGGGGTAAACGAGCAGTACTTC. This gives the protein CASSFGVNEQYF. This chain uses TRBV7-9 with TRBJ2-7; possibly TRBD2 for D (5 bases). V was pared by 3 bases and J by 5 bases, with 8 bases between. The germline V gene encodes CDR1 SEHNR and CDR2 FQNEAQ (reference sequence). CDR3 length equals 12 residues.